These T cell receptor beta chains were read from a single sample in a study of brain metastases from non-small cell lung cancer. Method: immunoSEQ multiplex PCR; TCRdb's copy keeps in-frame clones and lacks some. The sample contains about 6,000 clones, roughly 85% of which appear only once. The sequencing sample was made of primary lung tumor tissue. Receptors originate from a donor at least 40 years old with non-small cell lung cancer. The CDR3 runs from the conserved cysteine through the conserved F or W. A D gene is named only where the DNA matches it firmly. A clone size is listed for some rows: how often the clone was seen (once, few, many), or a class if it is expanded.

d_call: .; v_call: TRBV19; clone_size: .; j_call: TRBJ1-6; cdr3_aa: CASRQSGARSPLHF; cdr3_nt: TGTGCCAGTAGGCAATCAGGGGCTAGATCACCCCTCCACTTT
d_call: .; v_call: TRBV9; clone_size: few; j_call: TRBJ2-5; cdr3_aa: CASSGPGLQETQYF; cdr3_nt: TGTGCCAGCAGCGGGCCGGGACTCCAAGAGACCCAGTACTTC
d_call: TRBD1; v_call: TRBV10-3; clone_size: .; j_call: TRBJ2-2; cdr3_aa: CAVRAGGNTGELFF; cdr3_nt: TGTGCCGTGAGGGCAGGGGGGAACACCGGGGAGCTGTTTTTT
d_call: TRBD2; v_call: TRBV9; clone_size: .; j_call: TRBJ2-2; cdr3_aa: CASSVALAGDTGELFF; cdr3_nt: TGTGCCAGCAGCGTAGCGTTAGCGGGAGACACCGGGGAGCTGTTTTTT
d_call: .; v_call: TRBV6-1; clone_size: .; j_call: TRBJ1-4; cdr3_aa: CASSERPASNEKLFF; cdr3_nt: TGTGCCAGCAGTGAAAGGCCTGCGTCTAATGAAAAACTGTTTTTT
d_call: .; v_call: TRBV12-3/TRBV12-4; clone_size: .; j_call: TRBJ2-7; cdr3_aa: CASSPNGPAGQYF; cdr3_nt: TGTGCCAGCAGTCCAAACGGACCCGCCGGGCAGTACTTC
d_call: .; v_call: TRBV13; clone_size: few; j_call: TRBJ1-1; cdr3_aa: CASSFLRGMGGTTEAFF; cdr3_nt: TGTGCCAGCAGCTTCCTGAGGGGGATGGGTGGAACCACTGAAGCTTTCTTT
d_call: TRBD1; v_call: TRBV5-4; clone_size: .; j_call: TRBJ1-1; cdr3_aa: CASSLGQGSGRNTEAFF; cdr3_nt: TGTGCCAGCAGCCTCGGACAGGGGAGTGGGCGGAACACTGAAGCTTTCTTT
d_call: TRBD1; v_call: TRBV28; clone_size: .; j_call: TRBJ1-2; cdr3_aa: CAIMDRYAYGYTF; cdr3_nt: TGTGCCATCATGGACAGGTACGCTTATGGCTACACCTTC
d_call: TRBD2; v_call: TRBV30; clone_size: once; j_call: TRBJ2-3; cdr3_aa: CAWASGRDTQYF; cdr3_nt: TGTGCCTGGGCGAGCGGGAGGGATACGCAGTATTTT
d_call: .; v_call: TRBV4-1; clone_size: .; j_call: TRBJ1-2; cdr3_aa: CASSQGLVDGYTF; cdr3_nt: TGCGCCAGCAGCCAAGGGTTGGTGGATGGCTACACCTTC
d_call: .; v_call: TRBV7-9; clone_size: .; j_call: TRBJ2-3; cdr3_aa: CASSRDIQGPDTQYF; cdr3_nt: TGTGCCAGCAGCCGTGATATACAAGGACCAGATACGCAGTATTTT
d_call: .; v_call: TRBV3-1/TRBV3-2; clone_size: once; j_call: TRBJ1-1; cdr3_aa: CASSQGPNPAGEAFF; cdr3_nt: TGTGCCAGCAGCCAAGGCCCCAACCCGGCAGGTGAAGCTTTCTTT
d_call: TRBD1; v_call: TRBV19; clone_size: .; j_call: TRBJ1-4; cdr3_aa: CASSTGGAPNEKLFF; cdr3_nt: TGTGCCAGTAGTACAGGGGGCGCCCCAAATGAAAAACTGTTTTTT
d_call: TRBD2; v_call: TRBV4-3; clone_size: .; j_call: TRBJ2-7; cdr3_aa: CASSQDLGSGGFNEQYF; cdr3_nt: TGCGCCAGCAGCCAAGATCTCGGTAGCGGGGGGTTCAACGAGCAGTACTTC
d_call: .; v_call: TRBV2; clone_size: .; j_call: TRBJ1-2; cdr3_aa: CASSERPDHNYGYTF; cdr3_nt: TGTGCCAGCAGTGAACGTCCCGACCATAACTATGGCTACACCTTC
d_call: .; v_call: TRBV5-1; clone_size: few; j_call: TRBJ1-2; cdr3_aa: CASSLAGGQYGYTF; cdr3_nt: TGCGCCAGCAGCTTGGCGGGGGGCCAGTATGGCTACACCTTC